The TCR beta chain described here comes from a study of control samples from healthy donors and cancer patients. This clone was picked up one time. Measured with immunoSEQ multiplex PCR; TCRdb has only the in-frame clones, and not every one. The table lists approximately 70,000 clones, more than 80% of them singletons. The CDR3 runs to 15 residues. Per the germline V gene, CDR1 is SGHTA and CDR2 is FQGTGA. V dropped 5 bases and J dropped 0 bases, with 10 bases sitting between them. Specimen: blood. The chain combines TRBV7-3 with TRBJ2-2; the D is unclear. This receptor was identified in a man aged 55 to 70 in good health. The CDR3 sequence: CASSPPGSNTGELFF. CDR3 bases: TGTGCCAGCAGCCCGCCGGGCTCGAACACCGGGGAGCTGTTTTTT.